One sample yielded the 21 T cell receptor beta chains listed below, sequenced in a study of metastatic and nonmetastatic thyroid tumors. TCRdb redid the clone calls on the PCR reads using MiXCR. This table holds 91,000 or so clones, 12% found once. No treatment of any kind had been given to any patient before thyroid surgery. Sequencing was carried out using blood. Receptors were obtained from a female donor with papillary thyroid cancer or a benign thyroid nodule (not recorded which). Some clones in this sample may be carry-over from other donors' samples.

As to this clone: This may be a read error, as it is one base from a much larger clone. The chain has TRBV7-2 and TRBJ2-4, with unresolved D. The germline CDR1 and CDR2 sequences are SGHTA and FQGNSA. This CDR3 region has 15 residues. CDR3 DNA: TGTGCCAGCAGATTAGTGCCTACTGGCGAGGACATTCAGTACTTC. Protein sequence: CASRLVPTGEDIQYF.

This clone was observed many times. The CDR3 nucleotides are TGTGCCAGCACCCAAAGCGGGGAGAGGAACACTGAAGCTTTCTTT. This sequence encodes CASTQSGERNTEAFF. The chain links TRBV7-9 to TRBJ1-1; D gene ambiguous. This CDR3 has 15 amino acids. The germline V gene has CDR1 SEHNR and CDR2 FQNEAQ (reference sequence). The V gene lost 7 bases and the J gene lost 1 base, with 16 bases spanning the gap.

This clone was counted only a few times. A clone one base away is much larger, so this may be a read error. In DNA, the CDR3 is TGTACCAGCAGCTTGAACAGGGATCACGAGCAGTACTTC. It yields the protein CTSSLNRDHEQYF. The J gene is TRBJ2-7, the V gene TRBV7-9; maybe TRBD1 (6 bases). The CDR3 length is 13 residues. Germline CDR1 and CDR2: SEHNR and FQNEAQ (reference sequence).

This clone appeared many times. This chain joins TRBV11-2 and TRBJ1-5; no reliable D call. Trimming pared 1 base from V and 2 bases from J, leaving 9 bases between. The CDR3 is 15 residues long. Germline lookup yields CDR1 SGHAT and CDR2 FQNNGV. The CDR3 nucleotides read TGTGCCAGCAGCTTAGTAACGAGGGGCAATCAGCCCCAGCATTTT. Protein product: CASSLVTRGNQPQHF.

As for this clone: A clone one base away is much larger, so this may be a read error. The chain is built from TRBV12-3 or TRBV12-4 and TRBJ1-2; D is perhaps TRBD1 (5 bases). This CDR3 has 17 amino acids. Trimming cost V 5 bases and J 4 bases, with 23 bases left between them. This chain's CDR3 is CASSTGTVIRSGYGYTF. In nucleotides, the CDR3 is TGTGCCAGCAGTACCGGGACGGTCATCAGGTCGGGCTATGGCTACACCTTC.

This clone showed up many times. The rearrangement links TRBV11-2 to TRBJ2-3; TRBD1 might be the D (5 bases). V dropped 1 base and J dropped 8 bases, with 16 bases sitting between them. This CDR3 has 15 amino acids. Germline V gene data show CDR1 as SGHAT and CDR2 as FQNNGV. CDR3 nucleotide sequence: TGTGCCAGCAGCTTAGTTGGGGCAGGCTTGGGTACGCAGTATTTT. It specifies CASSLVGAGLGTQYF.

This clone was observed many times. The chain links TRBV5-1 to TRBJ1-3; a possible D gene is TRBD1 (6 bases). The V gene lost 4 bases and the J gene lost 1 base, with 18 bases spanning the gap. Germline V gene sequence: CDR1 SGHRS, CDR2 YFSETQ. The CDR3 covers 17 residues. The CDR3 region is CASSPEPQGSSGNTIYF. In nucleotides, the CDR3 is TGCGCCAGCAGCCCGGAACCTCAGGGGAGTTCTGGAAACACCATATATTTT.

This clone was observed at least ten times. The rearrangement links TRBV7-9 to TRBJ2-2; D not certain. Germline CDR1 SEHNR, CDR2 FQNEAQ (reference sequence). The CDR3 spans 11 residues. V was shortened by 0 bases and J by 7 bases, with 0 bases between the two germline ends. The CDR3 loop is CASSLAGELFF. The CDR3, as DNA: TGTGCCAGCAGCTTAGCCGGGGAGCTGTTTTTT. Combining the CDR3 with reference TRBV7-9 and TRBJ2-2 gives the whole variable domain DTGVSQNPRHKITKRGQNVTFRCDPISEHNRLYWYRQTLGQGPEFLTYFQNEAQLEKSRLLSDRFSAERPKGSFSTLEIQRTEQGDSAMYLCASSLAGELFFGEGSRLTVL.

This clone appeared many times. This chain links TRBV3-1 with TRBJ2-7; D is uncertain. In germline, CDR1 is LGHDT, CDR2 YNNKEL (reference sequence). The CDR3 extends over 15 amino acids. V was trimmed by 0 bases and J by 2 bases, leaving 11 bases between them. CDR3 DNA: TGTGCCAGCAGCCAAGAAGCACAGCCACCCTACGAGCAGTACTTC. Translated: CASSQEAQPPYEQYF.

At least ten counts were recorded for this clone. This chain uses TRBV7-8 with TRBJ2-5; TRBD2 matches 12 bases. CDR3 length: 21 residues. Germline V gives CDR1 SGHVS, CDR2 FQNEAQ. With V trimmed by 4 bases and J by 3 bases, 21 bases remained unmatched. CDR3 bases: TGTGCCAGCAGCTCAAGTCCCTCCCTCCCGACTAGCGGGGGCACTAAAGAGACCCAGTACTTC. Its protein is CASSSSPSLPTSGGTKETQYF.

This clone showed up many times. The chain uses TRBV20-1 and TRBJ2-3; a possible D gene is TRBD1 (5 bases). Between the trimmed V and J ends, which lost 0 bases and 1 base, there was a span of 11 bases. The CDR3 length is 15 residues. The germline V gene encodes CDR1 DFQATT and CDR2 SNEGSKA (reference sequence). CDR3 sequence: CSARDWGRGTDTQYF. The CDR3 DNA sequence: TGCAGTGCTAGAGATTGGGGCAGAGGCACAGATACGCAGTATTTT.

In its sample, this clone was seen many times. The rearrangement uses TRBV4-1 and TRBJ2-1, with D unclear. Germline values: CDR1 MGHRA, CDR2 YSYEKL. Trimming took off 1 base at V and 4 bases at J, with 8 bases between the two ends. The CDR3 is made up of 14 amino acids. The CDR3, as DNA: TGCGCCAGCAGCCAAGGGGTACAATACAATGAGCAGTTCTTC. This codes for CASSQGVQYNEQFF.

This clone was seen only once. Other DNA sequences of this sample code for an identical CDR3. CDR3: CASSFSYEQYF. CDR3 DNA sequence: TGCGCCAGCAGCTTCTCCTACGAGCAGTACTTC. The gene calls are TRBV5-1 and TRBJ2-7; no clear D gene. The germline CDR1 and CDR2 sequences are SGHRS and YFSETQ. The CDR3 length is 11 residues. V lost 2 bases to trimming and J lost 0 bases, with 0 bases between them.

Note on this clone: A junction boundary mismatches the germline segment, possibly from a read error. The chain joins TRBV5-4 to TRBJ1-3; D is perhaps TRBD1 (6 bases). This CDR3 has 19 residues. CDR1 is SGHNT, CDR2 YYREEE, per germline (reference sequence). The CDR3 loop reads CASSLRDTGRDASGNTIYF. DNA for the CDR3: TGCGCCAGCAGCTTGCGGGACACAGGTAGGGACGCCTCTGGAAACACCATATATTTT.

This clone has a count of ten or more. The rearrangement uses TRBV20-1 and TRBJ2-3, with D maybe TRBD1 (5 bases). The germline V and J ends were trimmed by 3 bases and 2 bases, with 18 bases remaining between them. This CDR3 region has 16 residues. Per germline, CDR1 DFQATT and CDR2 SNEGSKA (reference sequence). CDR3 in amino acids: CSASPPMGLSTDTQYF. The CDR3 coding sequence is TGCAGTGCTAGCCCCCCGATGGGGCTCTCCACAGATACGCAGTATTTT.

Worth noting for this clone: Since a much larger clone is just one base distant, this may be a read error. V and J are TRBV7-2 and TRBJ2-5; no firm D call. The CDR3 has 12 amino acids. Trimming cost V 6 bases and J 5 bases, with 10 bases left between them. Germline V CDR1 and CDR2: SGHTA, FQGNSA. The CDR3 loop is CASRFSRETQYF. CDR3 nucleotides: TGTGCCAGCAGATTCTCGCGGGAGACCCAGTACTTC.

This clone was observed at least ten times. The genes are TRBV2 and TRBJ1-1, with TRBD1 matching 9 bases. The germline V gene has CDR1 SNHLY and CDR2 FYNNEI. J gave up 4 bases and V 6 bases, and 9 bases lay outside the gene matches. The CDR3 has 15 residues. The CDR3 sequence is CASRKQGAGTTEAFF. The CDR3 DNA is TGTGCCAGCAGGAAACAGGGGGCAGGGACCACTGAAGCTTTCTTT.

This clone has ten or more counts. The CDR3 DNA sequence: TGTGCCAGCAGTGTTGGACTAGCGGGTGGAGAGCAGTACTTC. Amino acid sequence: CASSVGLAGGEQYF. The chain recombines TRBV27 with TRBJ2-7, with 11 bases fitting TRBD2. J was trimmed by 7 bases and V by 5 bases; bases with no gene match: 7. The CDR3 extends over 14 amino acids. Germline V CDR1 and CDR2: MNHEY, SMNVEV (reference sequence).

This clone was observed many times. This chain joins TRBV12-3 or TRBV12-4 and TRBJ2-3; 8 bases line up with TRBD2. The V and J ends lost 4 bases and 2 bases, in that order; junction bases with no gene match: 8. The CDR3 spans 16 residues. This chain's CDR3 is CASSSPAGDNTDTQYF. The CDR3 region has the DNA TGTGCCAGCAGTTCCCCAGCGGGAGATAACACAGATACGCAGTATTTT.

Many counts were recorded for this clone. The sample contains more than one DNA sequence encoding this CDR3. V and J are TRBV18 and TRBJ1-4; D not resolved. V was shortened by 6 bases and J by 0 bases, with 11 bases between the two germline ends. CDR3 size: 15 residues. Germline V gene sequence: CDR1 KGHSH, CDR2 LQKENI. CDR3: CASSPDGATNEKLFF. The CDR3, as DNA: TGTGCCAGCTCTCCCGACGGGGCAACTAATGAAAAACTGTTTTTT.

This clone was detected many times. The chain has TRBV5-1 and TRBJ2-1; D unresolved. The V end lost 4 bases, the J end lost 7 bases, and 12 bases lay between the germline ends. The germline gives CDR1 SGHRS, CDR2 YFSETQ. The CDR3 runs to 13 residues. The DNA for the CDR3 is TGCGCCAGCAGCGAGGCAGTGGTAAATGAGCAGTTCTTC. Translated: CASSEAVVNEQFF.